This T cell receptor (beta chain) was identified during a study of prognosis after radiotherapy for stage I lung cancer. Two-round multiplex PCR on genomic DNA was the method by which TCR beta CDR3 was amplified. Every TRBV and TRBJ gene had its own specific primer in first-round PCR. TCRdb redid the calling of the multiplex PCR reads with MiXCR, one entry per CDR3 protein. The sample has 20,000 to 25,000 distinct CDR3 sequences; around two fifths are singletons. The germline CDR1 and CDR2 sequences are SGHNT and YYREEE (reference sequence). CDR3 length: 17 amino acids. The junction had 13 bases not matched to a gene; V was cut back by 4 bases and J by 1 base.

The input for sequencing was PBMCs, taken before or after stereotactic body radiation therapy (not recorded which). This chain uses TRBV5-4 with TRBJ2-5; 7 bases are a match to TRBD2. This receptor was obtained from a donor over 45 with non-small cell lung cancer. This CDR3 reads CASSLGRGVGSQETQYF. In DNA form, the CDR3 reads TGTGCCAGCAGCCTCGGTCGGGGGGTGGGTTCCCAAGAGACCCAGTACTTC. Full variable domain (missing parts from reference TRBV5-4 and TRBJ2-5): ETGVTQSPTHLIKTRGQQVTLRCSSQSGHNTVSWYQQALGQGPQFIFQYYREEENGRGNFPPRFSGLQFPNYSSELNVNALELDDSALYLCASSLGRGVGSQETQYFGPGTRLLVL.